This T cell receptor (beta chain) emerged from a study of patients and donors after allogeneic stem cell transplantation. The germline V gene encodes CDR1 MNHEY and CDR2 SVGAGI. The junction had 6 bases not matched to a gene; V was cut back by 7 bases and J by 1 base. The CDR3 is 15 residues long. One entry per CDR3 protein results from TCRdb running MiXCR on the RT-PCR reads. This table has some 160,000 distinct CDR3 sequences, approximately 25% appearing once. The receptor comes from a human donor who was either an allogeneic HSCT recipient or a stem cell or donor lymphocyte infusion donor (not recorded which). It is not recorded whose cells these are; they may come from a transplant donor. The chain couples TRBV6-5 to TRBJ2-7, with 11 nucleotides matching TRBD2. Material for sequencing was blood, either unsorted or a sorted T cell fraction (not recorded which). CDR3 in DNA: TGTGCCAGCAAACTAGCGGGGGACTCTTCCTACGAGCAGTACTTC. Residues: CASKLAGDSSYEQYF.